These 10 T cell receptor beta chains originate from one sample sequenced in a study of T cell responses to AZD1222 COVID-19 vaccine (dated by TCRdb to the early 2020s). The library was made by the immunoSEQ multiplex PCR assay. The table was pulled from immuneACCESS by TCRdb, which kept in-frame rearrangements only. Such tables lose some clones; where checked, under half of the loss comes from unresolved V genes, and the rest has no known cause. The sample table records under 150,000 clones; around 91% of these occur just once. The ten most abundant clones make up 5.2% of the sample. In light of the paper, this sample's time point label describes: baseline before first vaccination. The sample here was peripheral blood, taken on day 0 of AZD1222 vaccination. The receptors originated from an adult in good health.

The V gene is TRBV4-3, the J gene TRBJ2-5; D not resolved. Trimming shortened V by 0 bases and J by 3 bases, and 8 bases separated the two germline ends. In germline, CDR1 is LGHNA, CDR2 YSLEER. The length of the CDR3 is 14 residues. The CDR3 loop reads CASSQEAAKETQYF. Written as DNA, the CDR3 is TGCGCCAGCAGCCAAGAGGCAGCTAAAGAGACCCAGTACTTC.

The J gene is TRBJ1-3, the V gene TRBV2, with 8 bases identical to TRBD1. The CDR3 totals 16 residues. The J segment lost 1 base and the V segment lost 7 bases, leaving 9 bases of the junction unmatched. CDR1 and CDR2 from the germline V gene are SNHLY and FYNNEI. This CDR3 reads CASKRYTGGSGNTIYF. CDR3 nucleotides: TGTGCCAGCAAACGGTACACAGGGGGTTCTGGAAACACCATATATTTT.

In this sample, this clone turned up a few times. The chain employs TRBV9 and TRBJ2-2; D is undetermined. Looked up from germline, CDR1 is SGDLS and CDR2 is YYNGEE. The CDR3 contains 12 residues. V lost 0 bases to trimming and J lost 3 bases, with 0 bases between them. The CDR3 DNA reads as TGTGCCAGCAGCGTAGACACCGGGGAGCTGTTTTTT. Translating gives CASSVDTGELFF.

The CDR3 loop is CASSSPPPRRYYGYTF. As DNA, the CDR3 is TGTGCCAGCAGTTCCCCACCCCCCCGCCGATACTATGGCTACACCTTC. This sequence joins TRBV28 and TRBJ1-2; no firm D call. The CDR3 is made up of 16 amino acids. The V gene's germline CDR1 is MDHEN and CDR2 SYDVKM. V was cut by 4 bases and J by 3 bases, with 18 bases left in between.

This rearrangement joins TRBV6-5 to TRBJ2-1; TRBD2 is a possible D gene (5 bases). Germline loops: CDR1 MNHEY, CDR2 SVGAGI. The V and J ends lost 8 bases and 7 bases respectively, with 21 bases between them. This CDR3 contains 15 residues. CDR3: CASGPRGLRRNEQFF. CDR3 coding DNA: TGTGCCAGCGGACCGCGCGGGTTACGTAGGAATGAGCAGTTCTTC.

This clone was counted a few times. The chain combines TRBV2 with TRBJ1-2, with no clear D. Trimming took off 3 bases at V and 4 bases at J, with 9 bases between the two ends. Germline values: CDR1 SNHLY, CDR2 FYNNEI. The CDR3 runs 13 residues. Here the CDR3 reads CASSDAAAYGYTF. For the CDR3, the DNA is TGTGCCAGCAGTGATGCCGCGGCCTATGGCTACACCTTC. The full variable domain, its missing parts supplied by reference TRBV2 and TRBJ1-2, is EPEVTQTPSHQVTQMGQEVILRCVPISNHLYFYWYRQILGQKVEFLVSFYNNEISEKSEIFDDQFSVERPDGSNFTLKIRSTKLEDSAMYFCASSDAAAYGYTFGSGTRLTVV.

CDR3 sequence (DNA): TGCGCCAGCAGCCGGGGACAGTATAATTCACCCCTCCACTTT. Protein: CASSRGQYNSPLHF. The rearrangement uses TRBV4-1 and TRBJ1-6; 7 bases match TRBD1. Germline CDR1 is MGHRA and CDR2 is YSYEKL. The CDR3 covers 14 residues. V lost 4 bases and J lost 4; bases outside the gene matches: 1.

The CDR3 DNA reads as TGTGCCAGCAGCCCCCGGGGGAGTGCCGCAGATACGCAGTATTTT. It yields the protein CASSPRGSAADTQYF. The chain uses TRBV7-2 and TRBJ2-3; D is possibly TRBD2 (6 bases). Germline assignment: CDR1 SGHTA and CDR2 FQGNSA. Trimming stripped 5 bases from V and 4 bases from J, with 16 bases between. The CDR3 has 15 amino acids. Complete variable domain (other parts from reference TRBV7-2 and TRBJ2-3): GAGVSQSPSNKVTEKGKDVELRCDPISGHTALYWYRQSLGQGLEFLIYFQGNSAPDKSGLPSDRFSAERTGGSVSTLTIQRTQQEDSAVYLCASSPRGSAADTQYFGPGTRLTVL.

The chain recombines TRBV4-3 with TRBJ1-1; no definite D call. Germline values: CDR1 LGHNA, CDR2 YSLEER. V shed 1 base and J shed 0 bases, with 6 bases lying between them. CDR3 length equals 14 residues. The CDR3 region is CASSQVGVNTEAFF. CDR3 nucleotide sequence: TGCGCCAGCAGCCAAGTTGGGGTGAACACTGAAGCTTTCTTT.

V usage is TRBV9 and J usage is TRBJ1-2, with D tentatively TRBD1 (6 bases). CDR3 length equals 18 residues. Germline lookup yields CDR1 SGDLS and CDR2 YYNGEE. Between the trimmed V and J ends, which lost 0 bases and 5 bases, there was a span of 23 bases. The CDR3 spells CASSVGAGDVKFRYGYTF. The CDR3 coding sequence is TGTGCCAGCAGCGTAGGTGCAGGGGACGTTAAGTTTCGATATGGCTACACCTTC.